What follows are 4 T cell receptor beta chains derived from one specimen sequenced in a study of T cell responses to AZD1222 COVID-19 vaccine. Profiling relied on immunoSEQ multiplex PCR, and the TCRdb table lists in-frame clones only, not all of them. In the table there are 90,000 to 150,000 clones, around 89% of which are singletons. The starting material was peripheral blood, obtained on day 0 of AZD1222 vaccination. These receptors were taken from an adult in good health.

The chain employs TRBV19 and TRBJ2-3; 9 positions match TRBD1. Germline CDR1 is LNHDA and CDR2 is SQIVND (reference sequence). The trim removed 7 bases at V and 2 bases at J, leaving 4 bases unmatched. The CDR3 extends over 14 amino acids. CDR3 DNA sequence: TGTGCCAGTACGGGGACAGGGTACACAGATACGCAGTATTTT. Amino acid sequence: CASTGTGYTDTQYF.

The rearrangement uses TRBV4-3 and TRBJ1-2; D is perhaps TRBD1 (5 bases). Trimming left V 3 bases short and J 8 bases short, with 19 bases between. This CDR3 is 15 amino acids long. CDR1 and CDR2 from the germline V gene are LGHNA and YSLEER. The DNA for the CDR3 is TGCGCCAGCAGCCAGGGTACTGAGGGACGTAACGGCTACACCTTC. Translated: CASSQGTEGRNGYTF.

The chain couples TRBV29-1 to TRBJ1-4; no reliable D call. Per germline, CDR1 SQVTM and CDR2 ANQGSEA. This CDR3 is built from 15 residues. CDR3 nucleotide sequence: TGCAGTCGACTGAGCCTCTTTACAACTAATGAAAAACTGTTTTTT. It encodes CSRLSLFTTNEKLFF.

The chain employs TRBV12-5 and TRBJ2-2; possibly TRBD2 for D (5 bases). The CDR3 consists of 14 residues. CDR1 and CDR2 (germline): LGHNT, FRNRAP. V lost 3 bases, J lost 6 bases, and 11 bases lay in between. CDR3: CASGFPDLAGELFF. CDR3 coding DNA: TGTGCTAGTGGTTTCCCGGACTTAGCCGGGGAGCTGTTTTTT.